A single sample is the source of the 30 T cell receptor beta chains below, sequenced in a study of T-cell reconstitution after alpha-beta-depleted transplantation in children. Unique molecular identifiers were used in preparing the TCRbeta library. TCRdb used MiXCR to reprocess the PCR reads, holding one entry per CDR3 protein. The sample holds tens of thousands of distinct CDR3 sequences, 15% to 20% seen once. The source was PBMCs, mostly from graft donor cells, collected 60 days after TCRalphabeta/CD19-depleted stem cell transplant. These receptor sequences come from a male patient aged 2 to 9 who had a stem cell transplant for acute lymphoblastic leukemia, so the T cells may come from the graft donor.

This clonotype was seen a few times. The rearrangement links TRBV7-2 to TRBJ2-4; D gene unclear. V lost 3 bases and J lost 6, with 12 bases in between. Germline-derived CDR1 and CDR2 are SGHTA and FQGNSA. The CDR3 extends over 14 amino acids. The chain's CDR3 is CASSFDPVTNIQYF. The CDR3 DNA follows: TGTGCCAGCAGCTTCGATCCAGTCACAAACATTCAGTACTTC.

Many counts were recorded for this clonotype. The CDR3 coding sequence is TGCGCCAGCAGCCAAGGCGACAGGGGGGGCGAGCAGTACTTC. This gives the protein CASSQGDRGGEQYF. V usage is TRBV4-3 and J usage is TRBJ2-7, with 9 nucleotides matching TRBD1. CDR3 length: 14 amino acids. Germline trimming cut 1 base from V and 6 bases from J; bases unmatched to any gene: 4. Germline CDR1 LGHNA, CDR2 YSLEER.

The gene calls are TRBV11-2 and TRBJ2-5; the D gene could be TRBD1 or TRBD2 (5 bases each). Trimming removed 3 bases at V and 3 bases at J, with 14 bases between. The CDR3 has 15 residues. Germline CDR1 is SGHAT and CDR2 is FQNNGV. The CDR3 protein is CASSFQVGGKETQYF. CDR3 nucleotides: TGTGCCAGCAGCTTTCAGGTTGGGGGAAAAGAGACCCAGTACTTC.

This clonotype was counted many times. J is TRBJ2-7 and V is TRBV4-2, with D hard to call. Germline V CDR1 and CDR2: LGHNA, YNFKEQ. This CDR3 comprises 13 residues. V was cut by 1 base and J by 0 bases, with 4 bases left in between. CDR3 DNA: TGTGCCAGCAGCCAAGGGAGCTCCTACGAGCAGTACTTC. Translating gives CASSQGSSYEQYF.

This clonotype was counted a few times. The chain links TRBV20-1 to TRBJ2-2; D remains ambiguous. This CDR3 has 11 amino acids. The V and J ends lost 6 bases and 6 bases respectively, with 8 bases between them. Germline lookup yields CDR1 DFQATT and CDR2 SNEGSKA (reference sequence). In nucleotides, the CDR3 is TGCAGTGCGGTAGTCGCCGGGGAGCTGTTTTTT. Amino acid sequence: CSAVVAGELFF.

This clonotype turned up a few times. This rearrangement joins TRBV6-1 to TRBJ1-2; D not certain. V lost 6 bases to trimming and J lost 4 bases, with 15 bases between them. Germline V gene lookup returns CDR1 MNHNS and CDR2 SASEGT. CDR3 size: 14 residues. The CDR3 DNA reads as TGTGCCAGCAGCCCCAGGTTGGGCGGCTATGGCTACACCTTC. This gives the protein CASSPRLGGYGYTF.

The sample holds many counts of this clonotype. The chain combines TRBV20-1 with TRBJ2-7; D might be TRBD2 (5 bases). Germline loops: CDR1 DFQATT, CDR2 SNEGSKA (reference sequence). CDR3 size: 13 residues. V was pared by 5 bases and J by 3 bases, with 14 bases between. In DNA form, the CDR3 reads TGCAGTGCTGAGCTGGACTCGGGCTACGAGCAGTACTTC. Encoded protein: CSAELDSGYEQYF.

The chain employs TRBV5-1 and TRBJ2-5, with D unclear. Trimming cost V 0 bases and J 5 bases, with 5 bases left between them. This CDR3 is 12 amino acids long. The germline V gene encodes CDR1 SGHRS and CDR2 YFSETQ. The CDR3 region has the DNA TGCGCCAGCAGCTTGGCCATGGAGACCCAGTACTTC. Its protein product is CASSLAMETQYF.

This clonotype appeared many times. The chain is built from TRBV4-1 and TRBJ2-1; tentative D call: TRBD1 (6 bases). This CDR3 is built from 16 residues. The ends were cut back, 4 bases at V and 4 bases at J, with 17 bases in the middle. Germline assignment: CDR1 MGHRA and CDR2 YSYEKL. The CDR3 bases are TGCGCCAGCAGCCGCCCCCCCCAGACAGGATACAATGAGCAGTTCTTC. Translated: CASSRPPQTGYNEQFF.

This clonotype has just a few counts. In nucleotides, the CDR3 is TGTGCCAGCAGCTTAACGGGGGCGATCACAGATACGCAGTATTTT. Protein: CASSLTGAITDTQYF. The J gene is TRBJ2-3, the V gene TRBV7-9, with D perhaps matching TRBD1 or TRBD2 (6 bases each). V was clipped by 2 bases and J by 2 bases, with 11 bases between them. The CDR3 has 15 amino acids. Germline V gene sequence: CDR1 SEHNR, CDR2 FQNEAQ (reference sequence). The whole variable domain, filled in from reference TRBV7-9 and TRBJ2-3, reads DTGVSQNPRHKITKRGQNVTFRCDPISEHNRLYWYRQTLGQGPEFLTYFQNEAQLEKSRLLSDRFSAERPKGSFSTLEIQRTEQGDSAMYLCASSLTGAITDTQYFGPGTRLTVL.

This chain uses TRBV28 with TRBJ1-4; 8 bases align to TRBD1. The CDR3 spans 19 residues. Unmatched junction bases numbered 19, after V lost 3 bases and J lost 7 bases. Germline loops: CDR1 MDHEN, CDR2 SYDVKM. CDR3 residues: CASSFRGQGRKASGEKLFF. CDR3 in DNA: TGTGCCAGCAGTTTTCGAGGACAGGGACGGAAGGCCTCGGGTGAAAAACTGTTTTTT.

This clonotype was found a few times. V and J are TRBV15 and TRBJ2-3, with D perhaps matching TRBD1 (5 bases). Trimming took 1 base from V and 3 from J, leaving 14 bases between them. The CDR3 runs to 16 residues. CDR1 is LNHNV, CDR2 YYDKDF, per germline (reference sequence). The CDR3 region is CATSRGQGRSTDTQYF. The CDR3 region has the DNA TGTGCCACCAGCAGAGGGCAGGGCCGGAGTACAGATACGCAGTATTTT.

This clonotype was observed at least ten times. The chain uses TRBV28 and TRBJ2-2; D is ambiguous. Germline V lookup: CDR1 MDHEN, CDR2 SYDVKM. The length of the CDR3 is 13 residues. V was pared by 7 bases and J by 4 bases, with 10 bases between. Written as DNA, the CDR3 is TGTGCCAGCACCAGATGGTCCACCGGGGAGCTGTTTTTT. Its translation is CASTRWSTGELFF.

This clonotype has just a few counts. CDR3 nucleotide sequence: TGCAGTGCTCGTAGACTAGCGGGGTTGGCCACCGGGGAGCTGTTTTTT. It specifies CSARRLAGLATGELFF. This chain uses TRBV20-1 with TRBJ2-2, with 11 bases fitting TRBD2. Germline V lookup: CDR1 DFQATT, CDR2 SNEGSKA (reference sequence). V gave up 5 bases and J gave up 4 bases; unmatched junction bases: 9. This CDR3 contains 16 residues.

This clonotype was observed at least ten times. The rearrangement links TRBV6-1 to TRBJ2-1, with 8 nucleotides matching TRBD2. Germline V gives CDR1 MNHNS, CDR2 SASEGT. The CDR3 sequence is 18 residues long. V was pared by 5 bases and J by 0 bases, with 12 bases of the junction left unmatched. This CDR3 reads CASSTRRGSGSSYNEQFF. In DNA, the CDR3 is TGTGCCAGCAGTACCCGCCGGGGAAGCGGGAGCTCCTACAATGAGCAGTTCTTC.

This clonotype was counted many times. The chain joins TRBV29-1 to TRBJ1-2; the D gene is possibly TRBD1 (6 bases). The CDR3 is 13 amino acids. The germline V gene has CDR1 SQVTM and CDR2 ANQGSEA. Trimming removed 3 bases at V and 8 bases at J, with 16 bases between. CDR3 loop: CSVDSYRAGGYTF. CDR3 sequence (DNA): TGCAGCGTTGACTCGTACAGGGCCGGGGGCTACACCTTC.

In this sample, this clonotype turned up many times. This chain uses TRBV7-9 with TRBJ2-3, with TRBD2 matching 12 bases. V lost 0 bases to trimming and J lost 5 bases; unmatched junction nucleotides: 0. The CDR3 has 15 amino acids. Per the germline V gene, CDR1 is SEHNR and CDR2 is FQNEAQ (reference sequence). CDR3 loop: CASSLAGLAGDTQYF. The CDR3 nucleotides read TGTGCCAGCAGCTTAGCGGGACTAGCGGGAGATACGCAGTATTTT.

This clonotype was seen a handful of times. This chain uses TRBV20-1 with TRBJ2-2; D uncertain. The V end was cut by 6 bases, the J end by 7 bases, with 24 bases between. The CDR3 length is 16 residues. From germline, CDR1 is DFQATT and CDR2 SNEGSKA (reference sequence). The DNA of the CDR3 is TGCAGTGCCCCCAAGGGTAGCCTCGGTTGGGGCGGGGAGCTGTTTTTT. This codes for CSAPKGSLGWGGELFF.

This clonotype was seen only a few times. The rearrangement uses TRBV20-1 and TRBJ2-5; D unresolved. This CDR3 spans 13 amino acids. Trimming took 0 bases from V and 7 from J, leaving 12 bases between them. Germline V CDR1 and CDR2: DFQATT, SNEGSKA (reference sequence). The CDR3 DNA is TGCAGTGCTAGAGATTCACTTCTGGGGACCCAGTACTTC. Its translation is CSARDSLLGTQYF.

This rearrangement joins TRBV6-2 or TRBV6-3 to TRBJ1-1; 8 positions match TRBD1. V shed 5 bases and J 3 bases; nucleotides not matched to a gene: 8. The CDR3 has 15 amino acids. Looked up from germline, CDR1 is MNHEY and CDR2 is SVGEGT. CDR3: CASSLLGQGDTEAFF. The CDR3, as DNA: TGTGCCAGCAGTCTCCTCGGACAGGGCGACACTGAAGCTTTCTTT.

In its sample, this clonotype was seen a few times. The chain links TRBV29-1 to TRBJ2-1; TRBD1 matches 8 bases. Germline lookup yields CDR1 SQVTM and CDR2 ANQGSEA. CDR3 length equals 18 residues. The ends lost 2 bases at V and 2 bases at J; junction bases unmatched: 14. The CDR3 coding sequence is TGCAGCGTTGAACTTAGGACAGGGTGGTTAGATGCCTACAATGAGCAGTTCTTC. Translated, it gives CSVELRTGWLDAYNEQFF.

The V and J genes are TRBV10-3 and TRBJ2-1, with 13 bases fitting TRBD2. CDR3 length: 18 amino acids. Germline-derived CDR1 and CDR2 are ENHRY and SYGVKD. The CDR3 coding sequence is TGTACCTTCAGTTTAGGAGGGACTAGCGGGACGCCTTACAATGAGCAGTTCTTC. Its translation is CTFSLGGTSGTPYNEQFF.

This clonotype is medium-sized in the sample. V and J are TRBV24-1 and TRBJ2-2, with TRBD1 matching 12 bases. The length of the CDR3 is 16 residues. Germline CDR1 and CDR2: KGHDR and SFDVKD. Trimming cost V 3 bases and J 3 bases; bases outside gene matches: 1. The CDR3 nucleotides are TGTGCCACCAGTGATGGGACAGGGGGCTACACCGGGGAGCTGTTTTTT. As protein: CATSDGTGGYTGELFF.

This clonotype was picked up a small number of times. V and J are TRBV29-1 and TRBJ2-1; either TRBD1 or TRBD2 may supply D (6 bases each). V lost 6 bases, J lost 13 bases, and 13 bases lay in between. This CDR3 has 10 residues. Germline V gene sequence: CDR1 SQVTM, CDR2 ANQGSEA. CDR3 sequence: CSVDEGGQFF. The CDR3 DNA reads as TGCAGCGTCGATGAGGGGGGACAGTTCTTC.

The chain employs TRBV18 and TRBJ2-7; D may be TRBD1 (6 bases). Germline V gene sequence: CDR1 KGHSH, CDR2 LQKENI. The V and J ends lost 3 bases and 0 bases respectively, with 12 bases between them. The CDR3 contains 15 residues. This CDR3 is CASSPSDRTSYEQYF. CDR3 DNA sequence: TGTGCCAGCTCACCCTCAGACAGGACCTCCTACGAGCAGTACTTC.

This clonotype was picked up many times. The chain is built from TRBV28 and TRBJ1-6, with D unclear. The CDR3 contains 17 residues. V was clipped by 6 bases and J by 0 bases, with 15 bases between them. Per germline, CDR1 MDHEN and CDR2 SYDVKM. The CDR3: CASSPSDLSSYNSPLHF. CDR3 bases: TGTGCCAGCAGCCCGTCAGACCTGAGCTCCTATAATTCACCCCTCCACTTT.

CDR3 loop: CASSLVALGGDEQYF. The CDR3 DNA is TGTGCCAGCAGCTTAGTGGCCTTGGGGGGCGACGAGCAGTACTTC. The chain couples TRBV7-2 to TRBJ2-7; D may be TRBD1 or TRBD2 (6 bases each). Trimming shortened V by 1 base and J by 5 bases, and 15 bases separated the two germline ends. Germline CDR1 reads SGHTA; CDR2 reads FQGNSA. CDR3 size: 15 residues.

The chain employs TRBV7-2 and TRBJ2-3; D unresolved. V dropped 2 bases and J dropped 4 bases, with 13 bases sitting between them. This CDR3 has 15 amino acids. CDR1 is SGHTA, CDR2 FQGNSA, per germline. The CDR3, as DNA: TGTGCCAGCAGCTTAAAAGTCGGCGTACCAGATACGCAGTATTTT. This codes for CASSLKVGVPDTQYF.

This clonotype was picked up a small number of times. This rearrangement joins TRBV15 to TRBJ1-5, with 8 nucleotides matching TRBD1. Germline V gene lookup returns CDR1 LNHNV and CDR2 YYDKDF (reference sequence). The length of the CDR3 is 15 residues. V lost 5 bases and J lost 7; bases outside the gene matches: 10. CDR3 DNA: TGTGCCACCAGCGGATTCGGACAGGGCCACCAGCCCCAGCATTTT. Protein product: CATSGFGQGHQPQHF.

Many counts were recorded for this clonotype. The gene calls are TRBV7-2 and TRBJ2-1; D may be TRBD2 (6 bases). The CDR3 totals 15 residues. V was clipped by 3 bases and J by 7 bases, with 16 bases between them. Germline V gives CDR1 SGHTA, CDR2 FQGNSA. The chain's CDR3 is CASSFLALGGNEQFF. The CDR3 nucleotides read TGTGCCAGCAGCTTCCTAGCCCTGGGGGGTAATGAGCAGTTCTTC.